This passage covers 18 T cell receptor beta chains from one sample sequenced in a study of CD8 T cells in Susac syndrome. RNA was extracted with the RNeasy kit, and a quantity of about 0.5 to 1 ug was reverse transcribed using random hexamers. TCRdb reprocessed the immunoSEQ multiplex PCR reads via MiXCR and lists one record per CDR3 protein. The table has 200,000 to 250,000 distinct CDR3 sequences, around 95% seen once; the top ten hold about 0.071%. The sequencing input was CD4+ T cells from PBMCs. The receptor source for this set is a human donor with multiple sclerosis.

V is TRBV12-3 or TRBV12-4 and J is TRBJ1-6; perhaps TRBD1 as D (6 bases). This CDR3 comprises 12 residues. V lost 7 bases and J lost 12, with 13 bases in between. Here the CDR3 reads CASTQGVLPLHF. CDR3 DNA sequence: TGTGCCAGCACACAGGGCGTTTTACCCCTCCACTTT.

This clonotype turned up a few times. The chain links TRBV11-3 to TRBJ2-3; D gene ambiguous. The CDR3 loop spans 13 amino acids. The V end was cut by 4 bases, the J end by 6 bases, with 11 bases between. Germline V gene sequence: CDR1 SGHNT, CDR2 YENEEA. This CDR3 reads CASSSLVGDTQYF. The CDR3 nucleotides are TGTGCCAGCAGCTCCTTGGTCGGGGATACGCAGTATTTT.

The rearrangement links TRBV20-1 to TRBJ2-3; TRBD1 is a possible D gene (6 bases). This CDR3 is built from 14 residues. The V end lost 4 bases, the J end lost 3 bases, and 14 bases lay between the germline ends. Germline V CDR1 and CDR2: DFQATT, SNEGSKA (reference sequence). The CDR3 coding sequence is TGCAGTGCTACGTACAGGGTGGGAACAGATACGCAGTATTTT. Its protein is CSATYRVGTDTQYF.

The chain joins TRBV5-6 to TRBJ2-7, with a possible D match to TRBD1 (5 bases). V was clipped by 5 bases and J by 2 bases, with 14 bases between them. This CDR3 is 14 amino acids long. CDR1 is SGHDT, CDR2 YYEEEE, per germline. Here the CDR3 reads CASRSRDSPYEQYV. The CDR3 bases are TGTGCCAGCAGGTCCCGAGACAGTCCCTACGAGCAGTACGTC.

This chain connects TRBV6-1 to TRBJ1-4; D gene uncertain. V gave up 1 base and J gave up 8 bases, with 8 bases separating them. Germline lookup yields CDR1 MNHNS and CDR2 SASEGT. CDR3 length equals 13 residues. The CDR3 DNA is TGTGCCAGCAGTGAAGACCCCCTCGAAAAACTGTTTTTT. This translates into CASSEDPLEKLFF.

CDR3 sequence: CASRTGSDEQFF. CDR3 nucleotides: TGTGCCAGCAGGACAGGGTCCGATGAGCAGTTCTTC. This rearrangement joins TRBV2 to TRBJ2-1, with TRBD1 matching 7 bases. In germline, CDR1 is SNHLY, CDR2 FYNNEI. This CDR3 is 12 amino acids long. Germline trimming cut 6 bases from V and 8 bases from J; bases unmatched to any gene: 4.

The chain is built from TRBV18 and TRBJ1-1, with TRBD1 matching 7 bases. Losses at the gene ends were 3 bases for V and 7 bases for J; bases not matched to a gene: 5. The CDR3 totals 13 residues. Germline values: CDR1 KGHSH, CDR2 LQKENI. CDR3: CASSPGQPLEAFF. The CDR3 DNA sequence: TGTGCCAGCTCACCGGGACAGCCGCTTGAAGCTTTCTTT.

This chain uses TRBV5-4 with TRBJ1-2, with 8 bases that match TRBD1. The CDR3 length is 14 residues. In germline, CDR1 is SGHNT, CDR2 YYREEE (reference sequence). Unmatched junction bases numbered 6, after V lost 4 bases and J lost 4 bases. CDR3 region: CASSTTGGTYGYTF. CDR3 bases: TGTGCCAGCAGCACCACAGGGGGGACCTATGGCTACACCTTC.

This clonotype was detected once. The chain has TRBV19 and TRBJ1-5, with 7 bases that match TRBD1. The germline V gene has CDR1 LNHDA and CDR2 SQIVND (reference sequence). This CDR3 is built from 13 residues. The ends lost 6 bases at V and 8 bases at J; junction bases unmatched: 7. CDR3 sequence reads: CASRTTGMEPQHF. The CDR3 region has the DNA TGTGCCAGTAGGACGACAGGGATGGAGCCCCAGCATTTT.

The V gene is TRBV6-6, the J gene TRBJ2-7, with 12 nucleotides matching TRBD2. Per germline, CDR1 MNHNY and CDR2 SVGAGI (reference sequence). The CDR3 extends over 14 amino acids. Trimming took 4 bases from V and 6 from J; bases not matched to a gene: 4. The CDR3 loop is CASSSTSGSGEQYV. CDR3 nucleotide sequence: TGTGCCAGCAGTTCGACTAGCGGGAGTGGCGAGCAGTACGTC.

This rearrangement joins TRBV13 to TRBJ1-1, with D possibly TRBD1 on 6 matching bases. The CDR3 runs 15 residues. The V end was cut by 4 bases, the J end by 5 bases, with 17 bases between. Germline assignment: CDR1 PRHDT and CDR2 FYEKMQ (reference sequence). CDR3 protein: CASSSLFDRQTEAFF. CDR3 DNA: TGTGCCAGCAGCTCCTTGTTCGACAGGCAAACTGAAGCTTTCTTT. Full variable domain (rest looked up from reference TRBV13 and TRBJ1-1): AAGVIQSPRHLIKEKRETATLKCYPIPRHDTVYWYQQGPGQDPQFLISFYEKMQSDKGSIPDRFSAQQFSDYHSELNMSSLELGDSALYFCASSSLFDRQTEAFFGQGTRLTVV.

This chain connects TRBV6-5 to TRBJ2-2; D gene ambiguous. In germline, CDR1 is MNHEY, CDR2 SVGAGI. This CDR3 spans 14 amino acids. With 2 bases removed from V and 6 bases from J, the gap between germline ends came to 10 bases. CDR3 sequence: CASSYLRQPGELFF. The CDR3 coding sequence is TGTGCCAGCAGTTACCTACGGCAACCCGGGGAGCTGTTTTTT.

The chain employs TRBV20-1 and TRBJ1-1, with D unresolved. The CDR3 has 13 amino acids. Between the trimmed V and J ends, which lost 3 bases and 3 bases, there was a span of 11 bases. Germline V CDR1 and CDR2: DFQATT, SNEGSKA (reference sequence). The CDR3 DNA sequence: TGCAGTGCTAGTAGTAATGGCTACACTGAAGCTTTCTTT. Translating it yields CSASSNGYTEAFF.

V usage is TRBV2 and J usage is TRBJ2-3; the D gene is possibly TRBD1 (6 bases). Germline values: CDR1 SNHLY, CDR2 FYNNEI. Trimming left V 2 bases short and J 1 base short, with 10 bases between. The CDR3 is 15 amino acids. CDR3 nucleotide sequence: TGTGCCAGCAGTGAACTGGCAGGGGGCACAGATACGCAGTATTTT. It yields the protein CASSELAGGTDTQYF. The full variable domain, with the rest looked up from reference TRBV2 and TRBJ2-3, is EPEVTQTPSHQVTQMGQEVILRCVPISNHLYFYWYRQILGQKVEFLVSFYNNEISEKSEIFDDQFSVERPDGSNFTLKIRSTKLEDSAMYFCASSELAGGTDTQYFGPGTRLTVL.

The chain has TRBV29-1 and TRBJ2-7; no firm D call. Germline-derived CDR1 and CDR2 are SQVTM and ANQGSEA. Trimming took off 4 bases at V and 3 bases at J, with 7 bases between the two ends. This CDR3 region has 11 residues. CDR3 nucleotide sequence: TGCAGCGTTGGTACAGTCTACGAGCAGTACGTC. Translated: CSVGTVYEQYV.

This clonotype has just one count. CDR3 DNA: TGCAGCTCTCCCCAGCTGGGCACAGATACGCAGTATTTT. Amino acids: CSSPQLGTDTQYF. J is TRBJ2-3 and V is TRBV29-1, with unresolved D. CDR1 SQVTM and CDR2 ANQGSEA come from the germline V gene. Trimming took off 8 bases at V and 1 base at J, with 13 bases between the two ends. The CDR3 is 13 amino acids.

The chain couples TRBV7-8 to TRBJ2-3, with D possibly being TRBD2 (5 bases). With 4 bases removed from V and 5 bases from J, the gap between germline ends came to 16 bases. Germline-derived CDR1 and CDR2 are SGHVS and FQNEAQ. The CDR3 extends over 15 amino acids. CDR3 in DNA: TGTGCCAGCAGCTCGCCCGGGCTAAGCGGAGATACGCAGTATTTT. Amino acid sequence: CASSSPGLSGDTQYF.

This chain joins TRBV12-3 or TRBV12-4 and TRBJ2-7; TRBD1 might be the D (6 bases). V lost 5 bases, J lost 2 bases, and 10 bases lay in between. The CDR3 consists of 13 residues. CDR3 bases: TGTGCCAGCAGTCGGGACACTACCTACGAGCAGTACGTC. Its protein is CASSRDTTYEQYV.